These T cell receptor beta chains were read from a single sample in a study of T cell responses to AZD1222 COVID-19 vaccine. Profiling relied on immunoSEQ multiplex PCR, and the TCRdb table lists in-frame clones only, not all of them. The sample lists over 85,000 clones, about 85% seen once, with roughly 1.6% in the top ten. The sample in question was peripheral blood, obtained on day 0 of AZD1222 vaccination. The receptors stem from an adult in good health. CDR3s include the opening cysteine and the closing phenylalanine or tryptophan. D genes are given only for firm matches. Clone size appears in some rows only: once, few, many, or a class for an expanded clone.

j_call	cdr3_length	clone_size	d_call	v_call	cdr3_aa	cdr3_nt
TRBJ1-5	16	NA	TRBD1	TRBV4-2	CASSLGTGGGDQPQHF	TGTGCCAGCAGCCTGGGGACAGGGGGGGGCGATCAGCCCCAGCATTTT
TRBJ2-7	14	NA	TRBD1	TRBV5-4	CASSKQQGVSEQYF	TGTGCCAGCAGTAAGCAGCAGGGGGTTAGCGAGCAGTACTTC
TRBJ1-1	10	NA	NA	TRBV30	CASKRAEAFF	TGTGCCTCCAAGAGGGCTGAAGCTTTCTTT
TRBJ2-3	17	NA	TRBD1	TRBV10-3	CAISESASGGRTDTQYF	TGTGCCATCAGTGAGAGCGCATCAGGGGGTCGGACAGATACGCAGTATTTT
TRBJ2-1	15	NA	TRBD2	TRBV4-1	CASSQVVSGSLAQFF	TGCGCCAGCAGCCAAGTTGTTAGCGGGAGCTTGGCGCAGTTCTTC
TRBJ1-4	17	NA	NA	TRBV2	CASRLTEVFGTNEKLFF	TGTGCCAGCAGGCTGACAGAGGTCTTTGGAACTAATGAAAAACTGTTTTTT
TRBJ1-1	15	NA	NA	TRBV19	CASSILPHGNTEAFF	TGTGCCAGTAGTATTCTACCACATGGGAACACTGAAGCTTTCTTT
TRBJ1-2	15	NA	TRBD1	TRBV15	CATSRDPEGAYGYTF	TGTGCCACCAGCAGAGATCCGGAGGGGGCTTACGGCTACACCTTC
TRBJ2-5	11	NA	NA	TRBV5-6	CASSFGETQYF	TGTGCCAGCAGCTTTGGGGAGACCCAGTACTTC
TRBJ2-1	14	NA	TRBD1	TRBV6-5	CATHRQGALAEQFF	TGTGCCACCCATCGACAGGGGGCCCTCGCGGAGCAGTTCTTC
TRBJ1-3	15	NA	NA	TRBV3-1/TRBV3-2	CASSQDHTAGNTIYF	TGTGCCAGCAGCCAAGATCACACCGCTGGAAACACCATATATTTT
TRBJ2-3	15	NA	TRBD2	TRBV10-2	CASSEAGGRADTQYF	TGCGCCAGCAGTGAGGCGGGGGGGCGGGCAGATACGCAGTATTTT
TRBJ1-1	15	NA	NA	TRBV14	CASSRILGQNTEAFF	TGTGCCAGCAGCCGGATCCTCGGACAGAACACTGAAGCTTTCTTT
TRBJ1-1	14	NA	NA	TRBV5-1	CASSQLPMNTEAFF	TGCGCCAGCAGCCAGTTACCGATGAACACTGAAGCTTTCTTT
TRBJ1-4	15	NA	NA	TRBV14	CASSRQPGHLKKLFF	TGTGCCAGCAGCCGGCAACCGGGACATTTGAAAAAACTGTTTTTT
TRBJ1-2	16	NA	TRBD1	TRBV7-8	CASSIRQRQGGNGYTF	TGTGCCAGCAGTATACGCCAGCGGCAGGGGGGAAATGGCTACACCTTC
TRBJ1-6	16	NA	NA	TRBV5-4	CASSLGRGMLDSPLHF	TGTGCCAGCAGCTTGGGCAGGGGTATGCTCGATTCACCCCTCCACTTT
TRBJ1-2	20	NA	NA	TRBV27	CASSPRGGGGRGGDVRGYTF	TGTGCCAGCAGTCCTAGAGGAGGTGGGGGTCGTGGAGGGGATGTAAGAGGCTACACCTTC
TRBJ2-2	16	NA	TRBD2	TRBV19	CASSPLAGVFTGELFF	TGTGCCAGTAGCCCTCTAGCGGGAGTGTTTACCGGGGAGCTGTTTTTT
TRBJ2-2	15	NA	NA	TRBV6-5	CASSYRELNTGELFF	TGTGCCAGCAGTTACAGGGAATTGAACACCGGGGAGCTGTTTTTT
TRBJ1-3	15	NA	TRBD1	TRBV2	CASTRRGPTGNTIYF	TGTGCCAGTACCCGCAGGGGGCCGACTGGAAACACCATATATTTT
TRBJ2-7	17	NA	NA	TRBV4-1	CASSQASVGIYTYEQYF	TGCGCCAGCAGCCAAGCTAGCGTCGGGATCTACACCTACGAGCAGTACTTC
TRBJ1-2	13	NA	NA	TRBV2	CASRTGGDYGYTF	TGTGCCAGCAGGACAGGTGGGGACTATGGCTACACCTTC
TRBJ1-5	16	NA	NA	TRBV24-1	CATSESGEGVNQPQHF	TGTGCCACCAGTGAATCAGGGGAAGGGGTCAATCAGCCCCAGCATTTT
TRBJ1-2	13	NA	NA	TRBV12-3/TRBV12-4	CASSTLGVNGYTF	TGTGCCAGCAGTACCCTAGGGGTAAATGGCTACACCTTC
TRBJ2-6	17	NA	NA	TRBV9	CASSVKGTPSGANVLTF	TGTGCCAGCAGCGTAAAAGGGACTCCCTCTGGGGCCAACGTCCTGACTTTC
TRBJ2-5	15	NA	NA	TRBV7-6	CASSIRDGGKETQYF	TGTGCCAGCAGCATCCGGGACGGGGGAAAAGAGACCCAGTACTTC
TRBJ2-2	15	NA	NA	TRBV6-5	CASRLTLANTGELFF	TGTGCCAGCAGACTGACACTAGCGAACACCGGGGAGCTGTTTTTT
TRBJ2-1	12	NA	TRBD2	TRBV12-3/TRBV12-4	CASTPTSGRQFF	TGTGCCAGCACCCCGACTAGCGGGAGACAGTTCTTC
TRBJ2-2	13	NA	NA	TRBV14	CASSQRRGGELFF	TGTGCCAGCAGCCAGAGGAGAGGCGGGGAGCTGTTTTTT
TRBJ1-2	13	NA	NA	TRBV6-6	CASSYGGLDGYTF	TGTGCCAGCAGTTACGGAGGGCTTGATGGCTACACCTTC
TRBJ1-2	17	NA	NA	TRBV11-2	CASSSPADKRRIYGYTF	TGTGCCAGCAGCTCCCCGGCGGACAAGCGCAGGATCTATGGCTACACCTTC
TRBJ1-2	15	NA	NA	TRBV12-5	CASGLVEGTNYGYTF	TGTGCTAGTGGTTTGGTAGAGGGAACTAACTATGGCTACACCTTC
TRBJ1-2	14	NA	NA	TRBV3-1/TRBV3-2	CASSQYRASYGYTF	TGTGCCAGCAGCCAGTACAGGGCTTCCTATGGCTACACCTTC
TRBJ2-7	11	NA	NA	TRBV6-5	CASRSYRSFGF	TGTGCCAGCAGATCCTACAGGTCGTTCGGCTTC
TRBJ1-2	17	NA	NA	TRBV24-1	CATSVDDPETVLYGYTF	TGTGCCACCAGTGTCGACGACCCGGAGACCGTTCTCTATGGCTACACCTTC
TRBJ2-7	16	NA	TRBD2	TRBV7-9	CASSPRGGRELYEQYF	TGTGCCAGCAGCCCCCGGGGGGGCAGGGAGCTCTACGAGCAGTACTTC
TRBJ1-1	15	NA	NA	TRBV11-2	CASSPSTRRVTEAFF	TGTGCCAGCAGCCCTTCGACCAGGCGGGTCACTGAAGCTTTCTTT
TRBJ1-6	14	NA	TRBD1	TRBV27	CASSFYRGNSPLHF	TGTGCCAGCAGTTTTTACAGGGGCAATTCACCCCTCCACTTT
TRBJ1-2	13	few	NA	TRBV7-2	CASSLGGGEGYTF	TGTGCCAGCAGCTTAGGAGGAGGGGAAGGCTACACCTTC
TRBJ1-1	17	NA	TRBD1	TRBV18	CASSPTGTGIIGTEAFF	TGTGCCAGCTCACCAACCGGGACAGGGATCATAGGCACTGAAGCTTTCTTT
TRBJ1-2	16	NA	NA	TRBV6-5	CASSYSVLRGSYGYTF	TGTGCCAGCAGTTACTCGGTCTTGAGGGGATCCTATGGCTACACCTTC
TRBJ1-2	14	NA	NA	TRBV6-5	CASSYSGPPYGYTF	TGTGCCAGCAGTTACTCGGGCCCTCCCTATGGCTACACCTTC
TRBJ2-7	13	NA	NA	TRBV7-9	CASSSPGNYEQYF	TGTGCCAGCAGCTCTCCGGGAAACTACGAGCAGTACTTC
TRBJ1-6	15	few	NA	TRBV15	CATSRELGINSPLHF	TGTGCCACCAGCAGAGAATTAGGGATCAATTCACCCCTCCACTTT
TRBJ1-1	14	NA	TRBD1	TRBV5-1	CASGTAGGKTEAFF	TGCGCCAGCGGAACGGCAGGGGGTAAAACTGAAGCTTTCTTT